A selection of T cell receptor beta chains follows, all from one sample in a study of T cells in Graves' hyperthyroidism and ophthalmopathy. In TCRdb, the multiplex PCR reads were re-called with MiXCR into one record per CDR3 protein. Among hundreds of thousands of distinct CDR3 sequences listed, 15% to 20% were seen once. Sequenced: blood. These receptors were collected from a woman aged 40 to 50 with Graves' ophthalmopathy. The CDR3 runs from the conserved cysteine through the conserved F or W. A D gene is named only where the DNA matches it firmly. Size is stated for part of the rows, as once, few or many counts, or as a class when the clone is expanded.

D gene	clone size	V gene	J gene	CDR3 DNA	CDR3 protein
NA	many	TRBV28	TRBJ1-3	TGTGCCAGCAGTCTGGACAGCTCTGGAAACACCATATATTTT	CASSLDSSGNTIYF
TRBD1	NA	TRBV20-1	TRBJ1-3	TGCAGTGCTAGAGATCGAGGGACAGGGGCCTTTGCTGGAAACACCATATATTTT	CSARDRGTGAFAGNTIYF
TRBD1	NA	TRBV5-4	TRBJ1-2	TGTGCCAGCAGCTTGGGTGGGGACAGGGGCAACTATGGCTACACCTTC	CASSLGGDRGNYGYTF
NA	few	TRBV27	TRBJ2-7	TGTGCCAGCAGTTACTCGGGAATGGACTACGAGCAGTACTTC	CASSYSGMDYEQYF
NA	many	TRBV7-3	TRBJ2-3	TGTGCCAGCAGCTTAGTCGGAACCGTCACAGATACGCAGTATTTT	CASSLVGTVTDTQYF
NA	few	TRBV2	TRBJ1-2	TGTGCCGCGGGACGGGGGACCGAGGGGTATGGCTACACCTTC	CAAGRGTEGYGYTF
NA	NA	TRBV15	TRBJ2-5	TGTGCCACCAGCTCAGGGTGGGAGACCCAGTACTTC	CATSSGWETQYF
NA	NA	TRBV10-3	TRBJ2-5	TGTGCCATCAGATTAGCGGAGGGGACGGGGACCCAGTACTTC	CAIRLAEGTGTQYF
TRBD2	many	TRBV6-4	TRBJ2-3	TGTGCCAGCAGTGATTCGGCGGGAGACGCACCAGATACGCAGTATTTT	CASSDSAGDAPDTQYF
NA	many	TRBV6-1	TRBJ2-7	TGTGCCAGCAGTTACCAGGGAAGGTCCTACGAGCAGTACTTC	CASSYQGRSYEQYF
TRBD1	NA	TRBV29-1	TRBJ1-2	TGCAGCGTTCCAGAACGTAGACAGGGGGCTTCCTATGGCTACACCTTC	CSVPERRQGASYGYTF
NA	NA	TRBV12-3/TRBV12-4	TRBJ2-7	TGTGCCAGCAGTTTAAGGGGAAGGGGGAGCTCCTACGAGCAGTACTTC	CASSLRGRGSSYEQYF
NA	many	TRBV2	TRBJ1-1	TGTGCCAGCAGGCGAACAGGGTTTTTCACTGAAGCTTTCTTT	CASRRTGFFTEAFF
NA	NA	TRBV5-1	TRBJ1-3	TGCGCCAGCCTCGAGGAGCCTGGAAACACCATATATTTT	CASLEEPGNTIYF
TRBD1	NA	TRBV29-1	TRBJ2-1	TGCAGCGTCCGGACAGGGTACGACAATGAGCAGTTCTTC	CSVRTGYDNEQFF
NA	NA	TRBV6-1	TRBJ2-1	TGTGCCAGCAGGCAGGGCGATGAGCAGTTCTTC	CASRQGDEQFF
TRBD1	many	TRBV10-3	TRBJ1-1	TGTGCCACAAGGGACAGGGCGGAAACTGAAGCTTTCTTT	CATRDRAETEAFF
TRBD2	NA	TRBV30	TRBJ2-5	TGTGCCTGGGGCGGGAGTGCGGGAGCGCAAGAGACCCAGTACTTC	CAWGGSAGAQETQYF